Below, one T cell receptor beta chain is given with its context. Its target is not known. The CDR3 runs to 18 residues. Between the trimmed V and J ends, which lost 4 bases and 2 bases, there was a span of 23 bases. CDR1 is KGHSH, CDR2 LQKENI, per germline. This table comes from immunoSEQ multiplex PCR, and its TCRdb copy is limited to in-frame clones, with some not included. The sample lists fewer than 8,500 clones; 80% to 90% were seen once. This sample is drawn from a study of chemoradiotherapy in HPV16-positive cancers. The wider study: Functional T-cell assays on a couple of HPV16-positive patients' cells defined candidate HPV-specific clones and common TCR motifs. Findings of the study overall: HPV-responsive T-cell expansion during chemoradiotherapy was linked to improved recurrence-free survival in HPV16-positive patients. Candidate HPV-specific clones and E7-related TCR motifs grew in tumor during treatment.

Over chemoradiotherapy, repertoires were sampled more than once. The rearrangement links TRBV18 to TRBJ1-2; D may be TRBD1 (5 bases). This sequence was found in a human donor with HPV-associated anogenital cancer. The source was tumor tissue, collected from a patient who underwent chemoradiotherapy. In DNA form, the CDR3 reads TGTGCCAGCTCACGCTACTCCGGGGCCACTCGGGCAAACTATGGCTACACCTTC. Translated, it gives CASSRYSGATRANYGYTF. Together with reference TRBV18 and TRBJ1-2, the CDR3 gives the full variable domain: NAGVMQNPRHLVRRRGQEARLRCSPMKGHSHVYWYRQLPEEGLKFMVYLQKENIIDESGMPKERFSAEFPKEGPSILRIQQVVRGDSAAYFCASSRYSGATRANYGYTFGSGTRLTVV.